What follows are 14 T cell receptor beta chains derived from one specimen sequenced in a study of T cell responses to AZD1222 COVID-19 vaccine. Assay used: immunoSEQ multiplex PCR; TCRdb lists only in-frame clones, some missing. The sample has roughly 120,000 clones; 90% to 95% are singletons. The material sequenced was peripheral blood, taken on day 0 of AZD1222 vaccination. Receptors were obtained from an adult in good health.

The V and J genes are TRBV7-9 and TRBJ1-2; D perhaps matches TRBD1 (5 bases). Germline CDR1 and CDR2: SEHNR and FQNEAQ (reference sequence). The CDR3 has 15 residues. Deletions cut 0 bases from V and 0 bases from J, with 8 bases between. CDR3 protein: CASSLAQGSNYGYTF. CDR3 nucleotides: TGTGCCAGCAGCTTAGCCCAGGGATCTAACTATGGCTACACCTTC.

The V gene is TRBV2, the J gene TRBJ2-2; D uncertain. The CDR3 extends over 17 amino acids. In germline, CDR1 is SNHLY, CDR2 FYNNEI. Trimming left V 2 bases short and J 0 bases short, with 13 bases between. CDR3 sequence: CASSELLRAANTGELFF. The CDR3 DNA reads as TGTGCCAGCAGTGAACTGTTACGAGCAGCGAACACCGGGGAGCTGTTTTTT.

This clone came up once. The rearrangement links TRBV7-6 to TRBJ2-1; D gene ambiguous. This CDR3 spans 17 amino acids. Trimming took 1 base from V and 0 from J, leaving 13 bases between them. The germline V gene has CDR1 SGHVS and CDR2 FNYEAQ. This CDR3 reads CASSLGIRHGSYNEQFF. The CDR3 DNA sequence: TGTGCCAGCAGCTTAGGTATCAGGCACGGCTCCTACAATGAGCAGTTCTTC.

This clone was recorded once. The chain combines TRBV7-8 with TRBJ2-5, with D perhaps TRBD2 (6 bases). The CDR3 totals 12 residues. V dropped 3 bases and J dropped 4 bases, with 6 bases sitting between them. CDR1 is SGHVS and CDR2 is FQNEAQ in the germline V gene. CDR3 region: CASSFGGETQYF. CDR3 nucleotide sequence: TGTGCCAGCAGCTTCGGGGGAGAGACCCAGTACTTC.

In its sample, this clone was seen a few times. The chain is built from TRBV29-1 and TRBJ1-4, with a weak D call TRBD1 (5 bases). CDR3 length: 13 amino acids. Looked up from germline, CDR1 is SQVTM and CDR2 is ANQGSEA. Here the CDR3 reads CRVDGGTNEKLFF. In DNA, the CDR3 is TGCAGGGTCGATGGGGGAACTAATGAAAAACTGTTTTTT.

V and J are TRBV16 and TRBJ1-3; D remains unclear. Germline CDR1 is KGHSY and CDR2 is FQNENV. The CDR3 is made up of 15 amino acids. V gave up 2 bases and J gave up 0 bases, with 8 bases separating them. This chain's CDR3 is CASSQGILSGNTIYF. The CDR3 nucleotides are TGTGCCAGCAGCCAAGGAATCCTCTCTGGAAACACCATATATTTT.

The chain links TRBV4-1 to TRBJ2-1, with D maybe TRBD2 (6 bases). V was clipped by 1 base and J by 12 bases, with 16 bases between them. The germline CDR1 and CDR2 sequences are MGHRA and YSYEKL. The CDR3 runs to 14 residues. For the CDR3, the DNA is TGCGCCAGCAGCCAAGGACTAGATGAAAGGCCGCAGTTCTTC. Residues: CASSQGLDERPQFF.

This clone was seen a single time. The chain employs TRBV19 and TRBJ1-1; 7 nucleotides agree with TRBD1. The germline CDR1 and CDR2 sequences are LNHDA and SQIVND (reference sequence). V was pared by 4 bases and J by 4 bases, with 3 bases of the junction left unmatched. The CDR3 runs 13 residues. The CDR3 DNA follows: TGTGCCAGTAGTAACCACAGGGGCACTGAAGCTTTCTTT. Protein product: CASSNHRGTEAFF.

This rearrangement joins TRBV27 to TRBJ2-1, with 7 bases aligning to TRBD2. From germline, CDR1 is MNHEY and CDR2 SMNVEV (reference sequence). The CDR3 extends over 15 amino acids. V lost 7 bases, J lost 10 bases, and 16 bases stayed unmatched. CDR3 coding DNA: TGTGCCAGCACCCACTGGGCAGGGAGGGTCGGGGAGCAGTTCTTC. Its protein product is CASTHWAGRVGEQFF.

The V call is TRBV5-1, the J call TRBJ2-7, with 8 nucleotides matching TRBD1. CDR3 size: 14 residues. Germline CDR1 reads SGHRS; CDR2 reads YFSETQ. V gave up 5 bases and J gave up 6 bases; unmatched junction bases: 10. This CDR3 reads CASRNRGNPSEQYF. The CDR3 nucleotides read TGCGCCAGCAGGAACAGGGGGAATCCTTCCGAGCAGTACTTC.

This CDR3 is CAIRTDRATPERTGELFF. CDR3 DNA sequence: TGTGCCATCAGGACGGACAGGGCAACACCTGAACGCACCGGGGAGCTGTTTTTT. The chain has TRBV10-3 and TRBJ2-2; 8 positions agree with TRBD1. This CDR3 has 18 residues. Germline V lookup: CDR1 ENHRY, CDR2 SYGVKD. V trimming: 6 bases; J trimming: 4 bases; junction bases outside the gene matches: 16.

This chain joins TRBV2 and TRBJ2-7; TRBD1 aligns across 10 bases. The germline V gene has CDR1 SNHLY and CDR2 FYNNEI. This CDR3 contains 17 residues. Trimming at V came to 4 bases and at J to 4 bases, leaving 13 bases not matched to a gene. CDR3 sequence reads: CASSVSARDRGLYEQYF. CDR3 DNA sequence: TGTGCCAGCAGTGTTTCGGCCCGGGACAGGGGATTGTACGAGCAGTACTTC.

The CDR3 loop reads CASSRRGLGNTIYF. As DNA, the CDR3 is TGTGCCAGCAGCCGCAGGGGGCTTGGAAACACCATATATTTT. The chain employs TRBV7-8 and TRBJ1-3, with 8 bases that match TRBD1. The CDR3 contains 14 residues. The trim removed 5 bases at V and 3 bases at J, leaving 3 bases unmatched. CDR1 SGHVS and CDR2 FQNEAQ come from the germline V gene.

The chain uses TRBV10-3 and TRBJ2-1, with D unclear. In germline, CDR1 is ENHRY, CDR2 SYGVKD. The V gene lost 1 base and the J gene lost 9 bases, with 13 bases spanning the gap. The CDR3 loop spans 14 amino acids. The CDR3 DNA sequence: TGTGCCATCAGTGAGTGGGCGAGCAGGCGTGAGCAGTTCTTC. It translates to CAISEWASRREQFF.